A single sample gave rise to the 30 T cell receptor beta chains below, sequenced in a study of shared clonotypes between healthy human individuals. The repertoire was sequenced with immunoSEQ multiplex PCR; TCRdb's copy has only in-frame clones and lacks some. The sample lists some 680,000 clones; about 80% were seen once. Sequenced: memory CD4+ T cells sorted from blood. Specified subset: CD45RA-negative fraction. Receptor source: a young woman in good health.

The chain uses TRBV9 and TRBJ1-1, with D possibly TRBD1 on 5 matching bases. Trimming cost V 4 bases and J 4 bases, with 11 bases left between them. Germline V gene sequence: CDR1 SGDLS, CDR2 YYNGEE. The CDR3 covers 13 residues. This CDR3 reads CASSPTATTEAFF. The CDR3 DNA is TGTGCCAGCAGCCCGACAGCCACCACTGAAGCTTTCTTT.

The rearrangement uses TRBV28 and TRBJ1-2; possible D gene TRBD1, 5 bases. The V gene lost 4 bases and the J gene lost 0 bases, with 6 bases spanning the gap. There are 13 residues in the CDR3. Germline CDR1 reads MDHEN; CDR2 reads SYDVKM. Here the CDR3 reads CASSSGANYGYTF. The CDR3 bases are TGTGCCAGCAGTTCGGGGGCTAACTATGGCTACACCTTC.

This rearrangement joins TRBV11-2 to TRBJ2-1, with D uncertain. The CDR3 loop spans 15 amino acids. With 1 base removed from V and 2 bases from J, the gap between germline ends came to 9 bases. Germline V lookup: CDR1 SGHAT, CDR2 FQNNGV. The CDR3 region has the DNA TGTGCCAGCAGCTTAGGGTCTAGTCCCTACAATGAGCAGTTCTTC. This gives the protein CASSLGSSPYNEQFF.

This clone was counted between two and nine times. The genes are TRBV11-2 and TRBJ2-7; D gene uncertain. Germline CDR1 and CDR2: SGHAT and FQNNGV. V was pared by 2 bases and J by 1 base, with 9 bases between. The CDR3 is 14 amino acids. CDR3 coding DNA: TGTGCCAGCAGCTTACAGGCGGATTCCTACGAGCAGTACTTC. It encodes CASSLQADSYEQYF.

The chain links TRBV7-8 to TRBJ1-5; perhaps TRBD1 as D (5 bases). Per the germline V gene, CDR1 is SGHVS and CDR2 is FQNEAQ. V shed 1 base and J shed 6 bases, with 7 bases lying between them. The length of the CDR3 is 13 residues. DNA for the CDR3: TGTGCCAGCAGCTTAGGGGGGGGTCAGCCCCAGCATTTT. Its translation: CASSLGGGQPQHF.

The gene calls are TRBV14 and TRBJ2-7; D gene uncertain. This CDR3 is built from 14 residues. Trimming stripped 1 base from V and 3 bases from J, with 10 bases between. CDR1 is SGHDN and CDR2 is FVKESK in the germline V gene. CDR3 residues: CASSQGYFDYEQYF. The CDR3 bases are TGTGCCAGCAGCCAAGGCTACTTCGACTACGAGCAGTACTTC.

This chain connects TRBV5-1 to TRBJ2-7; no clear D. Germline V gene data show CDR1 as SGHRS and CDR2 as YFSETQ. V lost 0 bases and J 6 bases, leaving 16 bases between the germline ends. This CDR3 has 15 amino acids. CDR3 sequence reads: CASSLDASGLREQYF. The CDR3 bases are TGCGCCAGCAGCTTGGATGCGTCGGGCCTACGCGAGCAGTACTTC.

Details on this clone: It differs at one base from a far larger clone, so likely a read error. The CDR3 sequence: CASRRGSGELFF. For the CDR3, the DNA is TGTGCCAGCAGGAGGGGATCCGGGGAGCTGTTTTTT. The J gene is TRBJ2-2, the V gene TRBV6-1; the D call may be TRBD1 or TRBD2 (5 bases each). Trimming pared 6 bases from V and 6 bases from J, leaving 8 bases between. The CDR3 totals 12 residues. Germline CDR1 MNHNS, CDR2 SASEGT.

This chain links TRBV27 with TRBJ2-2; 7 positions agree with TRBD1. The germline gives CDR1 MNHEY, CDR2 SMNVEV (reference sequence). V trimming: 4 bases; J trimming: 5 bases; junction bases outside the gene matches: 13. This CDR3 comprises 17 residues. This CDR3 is CASSSGQTGIWTGELFF. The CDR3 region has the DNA TGTGCCAGCAGTTCGGGACAGACGGGAATTTGGACCGGGGAGCTGTTTTTT.

For the CDR3, the DNA is TGTGCCAGCCAGGGAGATTTTGGCGAAAAACTGTTTTTT. Its translation is CASQGDFGEKLFF. The J gene is TRBJ1-4, the V gene TRBV11-3; perhaps TRBD1 as D (5 bases). Germline CDR1 and CDR2: SGHNT and YENEEA. The CDR3 totals 13 residues. Between the trimmed V and J ends, which lost 8 bases and 8 bases, there was a span of 15 bases. The full variable domain, rest sourced from reference TRBV11-3 and TRBJ1-4, is EAGVVQSPRYKIIEKKQPVAFWCNPISGHNTLYWYLQNLGQGPELLIRYENEEAVDDSQLPKDRFSAERLKGVDSTLKIQPAELGDSAVYLCASQGDFGEKLFFGSGTQLSVL.

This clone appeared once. The CDR3 loop is CASSQPRQGAYEQYF. The DNA of the CDR3 is TGCGCCAGCAGCCAACCTAGACAGGGAGCCTACGAGCAGTACTTC. This rearrangement joins TRBV4-1 to TRBJ2-7; 7 bases align to TRBD1. Germline V gives CDR1 MGHRA, CDR2 YSYEKL. The CDR3 covers 15 residues. Germline trimming cut 2 bases from V and 2 bases from J; bases unmatched to any gene: 6.

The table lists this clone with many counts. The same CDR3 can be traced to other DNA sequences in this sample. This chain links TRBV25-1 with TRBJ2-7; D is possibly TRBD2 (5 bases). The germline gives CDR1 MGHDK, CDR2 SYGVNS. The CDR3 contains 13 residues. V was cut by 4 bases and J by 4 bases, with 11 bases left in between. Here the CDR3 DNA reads TGTGCCAGCAGTGCCGGAGGAGCTTACGAGCAGTACTTC. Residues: CASSAGGAYEQYF.

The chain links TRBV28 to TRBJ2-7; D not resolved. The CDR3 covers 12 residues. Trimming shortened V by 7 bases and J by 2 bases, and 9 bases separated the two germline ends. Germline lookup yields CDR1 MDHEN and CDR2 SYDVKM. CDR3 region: CASIFTAYEQYF. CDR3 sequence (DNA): TGTGCCAGCATTTTTACTGCCTACGAGCAGTACTTC.

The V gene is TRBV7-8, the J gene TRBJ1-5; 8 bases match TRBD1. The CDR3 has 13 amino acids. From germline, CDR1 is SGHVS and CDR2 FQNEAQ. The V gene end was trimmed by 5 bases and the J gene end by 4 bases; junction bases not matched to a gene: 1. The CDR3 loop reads CASSRDRNQPQHF. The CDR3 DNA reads TGTGCCAGCAGCAGGGACAGGAATCAGCCCCAGCATTTT.

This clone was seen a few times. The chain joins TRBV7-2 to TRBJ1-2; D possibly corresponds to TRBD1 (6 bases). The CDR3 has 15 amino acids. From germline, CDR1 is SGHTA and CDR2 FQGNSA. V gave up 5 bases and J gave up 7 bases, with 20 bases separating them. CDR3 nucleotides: TGTGCCAGCAGCCCCTCACTGACAGGTGCGGCTGGCTACACCTTC. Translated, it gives CASSPSLTGAAGYTF.

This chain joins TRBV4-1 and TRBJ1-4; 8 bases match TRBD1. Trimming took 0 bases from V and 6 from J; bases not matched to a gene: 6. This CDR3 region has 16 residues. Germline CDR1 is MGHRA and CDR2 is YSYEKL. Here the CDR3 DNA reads TGCGCCAGCAGCCAAGATGAAACAGGGGGATATGAAAAACTGTTTTTT. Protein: CASSQDETGGYEKLFF.

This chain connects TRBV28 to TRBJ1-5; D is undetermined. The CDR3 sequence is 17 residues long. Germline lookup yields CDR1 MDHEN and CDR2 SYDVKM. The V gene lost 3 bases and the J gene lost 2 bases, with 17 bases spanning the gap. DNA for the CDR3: TGTGCCAGCAGTTTTATACCGTTCCGAGCGGGCAATCAGCCCCAGCATTTT. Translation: CASSFIPFRAGNQPQHF. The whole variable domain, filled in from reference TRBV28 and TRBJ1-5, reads DVKVTQSSRYLVKRTGEKVFLECVQDMDHENMFWYRQDPGLGLRLIYFSYDVKMKEKGDIPEGYSVSREKKERFSLILESASTNQTSMYLCASSFIPFRAGNQPQHFGDGTRLSIL.

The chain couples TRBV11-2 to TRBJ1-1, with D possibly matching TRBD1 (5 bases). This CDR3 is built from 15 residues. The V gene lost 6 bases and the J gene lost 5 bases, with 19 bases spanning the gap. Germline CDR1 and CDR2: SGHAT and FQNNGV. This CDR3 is CASRPTGTRSTEAFF. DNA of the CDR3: TGTGCCAGCAGGCCGACCGGGACCCGGAGTACTGAAGCTTTCTTT.

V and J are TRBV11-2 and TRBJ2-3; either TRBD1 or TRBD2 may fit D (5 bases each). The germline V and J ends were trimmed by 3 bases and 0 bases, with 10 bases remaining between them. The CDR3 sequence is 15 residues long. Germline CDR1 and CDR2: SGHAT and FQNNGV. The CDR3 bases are TGTGCCAGCAGCTTGGGACGGACTAGCACAGATACGCAGTATTTT. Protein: CASSLGRTSTDTQYF.

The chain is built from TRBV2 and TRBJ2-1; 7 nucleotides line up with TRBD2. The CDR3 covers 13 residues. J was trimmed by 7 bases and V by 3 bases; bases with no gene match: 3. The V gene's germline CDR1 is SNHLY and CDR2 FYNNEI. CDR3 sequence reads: CASSEGRANEQFF. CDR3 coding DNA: TGTGCCAGCAGTGAGGGGAGGGCGAATGAGCAGTTCTTC. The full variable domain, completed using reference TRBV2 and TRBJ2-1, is EPEVTQTPSHQVTQMGQEVILRCVPISNHLYFYWYRQILGQKVEFLVSFYNNEISEKSEIFDDQFSVERPDGSNFTLKIRSTKLEDSAMYFCASSEGRANEQFFGPGTRLTVL.

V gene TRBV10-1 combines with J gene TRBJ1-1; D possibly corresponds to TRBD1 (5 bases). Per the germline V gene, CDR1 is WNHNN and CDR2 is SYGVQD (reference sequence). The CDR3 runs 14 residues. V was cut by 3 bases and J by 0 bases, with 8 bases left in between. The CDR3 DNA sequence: TGCGCCAGCAGTGATGGCAGGGTGAACACTGAAGCTTTCTTT. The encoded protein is CASSDGRVNTEAFF.

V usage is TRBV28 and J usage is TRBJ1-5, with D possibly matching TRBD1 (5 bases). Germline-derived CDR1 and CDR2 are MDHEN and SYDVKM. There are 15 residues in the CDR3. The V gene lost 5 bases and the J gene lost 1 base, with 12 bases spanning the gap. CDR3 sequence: CASSTPGLSNQPQHF. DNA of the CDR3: TGTGCCAGCAGTACACCGGGACTGAGCAATCAGCCCCAGCATTTT.

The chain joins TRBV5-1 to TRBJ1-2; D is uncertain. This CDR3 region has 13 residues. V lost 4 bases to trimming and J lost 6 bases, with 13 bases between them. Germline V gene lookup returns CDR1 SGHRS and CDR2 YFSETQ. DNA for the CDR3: TGCGCCAGCAGCCACGGCCAGGTGGATGGCTACACCTTC. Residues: CASSHGQVDGYTF.

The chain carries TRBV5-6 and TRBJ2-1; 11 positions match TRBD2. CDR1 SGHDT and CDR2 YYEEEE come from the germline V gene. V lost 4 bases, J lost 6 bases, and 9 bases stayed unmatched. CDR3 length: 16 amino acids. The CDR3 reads CASSVALAGDSNEQFF. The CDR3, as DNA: TGTGCCAGCAGCGTGGCACTAGCGGGAGATAGCAATGAGCAGTTCTTC. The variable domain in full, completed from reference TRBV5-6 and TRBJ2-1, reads DAGVTQSPTHLIKTRGQQVTLRCSPKSGHDTVSWYQQALGQGPQFIFQYYEEEERQRGNFPDRFSGHQFPNYSSELNVNALLLGDSALYLCASSVALAGDSNEQFFGPGTRLTVL.

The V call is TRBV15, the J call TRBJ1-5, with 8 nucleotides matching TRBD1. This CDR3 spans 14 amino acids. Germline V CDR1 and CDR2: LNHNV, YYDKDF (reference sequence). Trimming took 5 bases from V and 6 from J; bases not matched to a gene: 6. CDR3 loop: CATSPDRGVQPQHF. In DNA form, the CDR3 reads TGTGCCACCAGCCCTGACAGGGGTGTTCAGCCCCAGCATTTT.

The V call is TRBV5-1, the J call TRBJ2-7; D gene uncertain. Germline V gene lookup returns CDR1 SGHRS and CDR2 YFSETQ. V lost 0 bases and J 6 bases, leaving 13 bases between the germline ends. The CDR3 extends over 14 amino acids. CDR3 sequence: CASSLGGSPGEQYF. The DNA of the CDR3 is TGCGCCAGCAGCTTGGGAGGAAGCCCCGGCGAGCAGTACTTC.

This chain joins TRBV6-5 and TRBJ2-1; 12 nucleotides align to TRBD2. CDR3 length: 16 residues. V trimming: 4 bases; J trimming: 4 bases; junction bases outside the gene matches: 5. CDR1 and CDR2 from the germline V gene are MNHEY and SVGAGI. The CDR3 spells CASSSLLAGGYNEQFF. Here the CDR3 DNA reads TGTGCCAGCAGTTCTTTACTAGCGGGGGGATACAATGAGCAGTTCTTC.

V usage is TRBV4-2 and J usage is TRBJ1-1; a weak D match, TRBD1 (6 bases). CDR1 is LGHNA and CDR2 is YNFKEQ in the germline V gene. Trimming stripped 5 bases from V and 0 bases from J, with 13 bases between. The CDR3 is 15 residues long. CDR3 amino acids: CASSSRTEMNTEAFF. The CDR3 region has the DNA TGTGCCAGCAGCTCGAGGACAGAAATGAACACTGAAGCTTTCTTT.

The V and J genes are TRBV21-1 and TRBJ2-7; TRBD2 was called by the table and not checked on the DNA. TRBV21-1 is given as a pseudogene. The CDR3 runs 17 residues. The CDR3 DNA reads TGTGCCAGCAGCAAAGCCTCTAGCGGGAGGAACTCCTACGAGCAGTACTTC. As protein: CASSKASSGRNSYEQYF.

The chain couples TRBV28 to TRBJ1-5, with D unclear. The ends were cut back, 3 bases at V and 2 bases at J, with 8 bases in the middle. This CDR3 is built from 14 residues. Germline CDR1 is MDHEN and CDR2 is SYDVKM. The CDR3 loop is CASSFIWGNQPQHF. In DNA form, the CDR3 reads TGTGCCAGCAGTTTTATCTGGGGCAATCAGCCCCAGCATTTT. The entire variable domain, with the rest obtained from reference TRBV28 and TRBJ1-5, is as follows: DVKVTQSSRYLVKRTGEKVFLECVQDMDHENMFWYRQDPGLGLRLIYFSYDVKMKEKGDIPEGYSVSREKKERFSLILESASTNQTSMYLCASSFIWGNQPQHFGDGTRLSIL.